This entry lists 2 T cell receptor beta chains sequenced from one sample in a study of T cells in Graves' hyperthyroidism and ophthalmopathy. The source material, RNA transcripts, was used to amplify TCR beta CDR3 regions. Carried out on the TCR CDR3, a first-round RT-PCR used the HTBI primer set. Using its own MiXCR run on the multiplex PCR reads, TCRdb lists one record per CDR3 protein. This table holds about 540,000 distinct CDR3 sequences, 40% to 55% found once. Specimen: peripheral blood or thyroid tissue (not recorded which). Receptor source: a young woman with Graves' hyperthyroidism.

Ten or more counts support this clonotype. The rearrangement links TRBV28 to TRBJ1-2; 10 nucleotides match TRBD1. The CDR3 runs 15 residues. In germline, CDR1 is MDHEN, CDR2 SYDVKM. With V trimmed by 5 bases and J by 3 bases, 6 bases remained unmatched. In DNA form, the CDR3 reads TGTGCCAGCAGTCCGACGGGACAGGGGCACTATGGCTACACCTTC. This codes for CASSPTGQGHYGYTF.

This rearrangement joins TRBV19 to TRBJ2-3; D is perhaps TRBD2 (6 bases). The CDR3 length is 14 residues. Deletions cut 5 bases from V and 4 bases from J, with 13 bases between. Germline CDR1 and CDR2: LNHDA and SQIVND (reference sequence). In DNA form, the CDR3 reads TGTGCCAGTAGTTGGGGACTTTGGCCAGATACGCAGTATTTT. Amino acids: CASSWGLWPDTQYF.